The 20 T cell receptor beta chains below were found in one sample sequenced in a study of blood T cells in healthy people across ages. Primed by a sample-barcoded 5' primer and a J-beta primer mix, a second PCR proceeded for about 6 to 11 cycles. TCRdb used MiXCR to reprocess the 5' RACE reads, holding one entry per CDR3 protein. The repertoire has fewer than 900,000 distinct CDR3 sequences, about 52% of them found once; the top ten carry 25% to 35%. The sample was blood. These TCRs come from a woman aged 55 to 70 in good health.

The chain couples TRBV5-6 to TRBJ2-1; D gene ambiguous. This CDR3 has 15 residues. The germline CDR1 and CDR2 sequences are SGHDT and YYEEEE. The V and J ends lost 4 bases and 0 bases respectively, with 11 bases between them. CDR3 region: CASSGDRNSYNEQFF. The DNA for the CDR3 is TGTGCCAGCAGCGGAGATAGGAACTCCTACAATGAGCAGTTCTTC.

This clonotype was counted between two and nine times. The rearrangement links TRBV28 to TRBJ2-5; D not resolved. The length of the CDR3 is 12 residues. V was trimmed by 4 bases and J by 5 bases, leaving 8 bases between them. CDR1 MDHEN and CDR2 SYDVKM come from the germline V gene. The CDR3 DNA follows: TGTGCCAGCAGTTCCCGCGTGGAGACCCAGTACTTC. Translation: CASSSRVETQYF.

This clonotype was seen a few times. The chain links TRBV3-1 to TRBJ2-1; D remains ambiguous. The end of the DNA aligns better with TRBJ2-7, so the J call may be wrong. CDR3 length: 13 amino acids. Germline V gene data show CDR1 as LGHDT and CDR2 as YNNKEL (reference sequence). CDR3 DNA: TGTGCCAGCAGCCAAGATTCCTACAATGAGCAGTACTTC. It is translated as CASSQDSYNEQYF.

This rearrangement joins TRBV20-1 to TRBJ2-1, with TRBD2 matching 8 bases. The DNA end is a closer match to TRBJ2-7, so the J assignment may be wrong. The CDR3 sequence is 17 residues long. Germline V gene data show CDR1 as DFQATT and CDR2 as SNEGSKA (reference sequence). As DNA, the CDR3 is TGCAGTGCTAGAGCTCTAGCGGGCATGTACTCCTACAATGAGCAGTACTTC. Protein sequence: CSARALAGMYSYNEQYF.

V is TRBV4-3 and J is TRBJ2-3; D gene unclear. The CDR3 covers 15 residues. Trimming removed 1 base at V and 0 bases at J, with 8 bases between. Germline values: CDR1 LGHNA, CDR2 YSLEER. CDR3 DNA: TGCGCCAGCAGCCAAGTGCCTCATAGCACAGATACGCAGTATTTT. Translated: CASSQVPHSTDTQYF.

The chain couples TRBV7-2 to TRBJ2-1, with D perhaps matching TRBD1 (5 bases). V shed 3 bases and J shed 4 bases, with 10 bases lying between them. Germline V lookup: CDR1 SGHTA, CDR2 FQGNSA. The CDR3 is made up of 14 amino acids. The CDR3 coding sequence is TGTGCCAGCAGCTTTTCGACAGATTACAATGAGCAGTTCTTC. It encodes CASSFSTDYNEQFF.

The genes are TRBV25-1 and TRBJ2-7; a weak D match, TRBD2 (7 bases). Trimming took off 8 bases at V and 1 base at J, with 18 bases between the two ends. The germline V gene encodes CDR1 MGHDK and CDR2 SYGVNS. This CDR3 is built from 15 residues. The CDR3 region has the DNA TGTGCCAGCGGCGGGGGTCAGGGGATTTCCTACGAGCAGTACTTC. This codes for CASGGGQGISYEQYF.

CDR3 residues: CASSLAIREGTQYF. As DNA, the CDR3 is TGTGCCAGCAGCTTAGCGATTCGGGAGGGGACCCAGTACTTC. The chain uses TRBV7-2 and TRBJ2-5; 8 nucleotides align to TRBD2. J was trimmed by 7 bases and V by 0 bases; bases with no gene match: 4. This CDR3 comprises 14 residues. CDR1 SGHTA and CDR2 FQGNSA come from the germline V gene.

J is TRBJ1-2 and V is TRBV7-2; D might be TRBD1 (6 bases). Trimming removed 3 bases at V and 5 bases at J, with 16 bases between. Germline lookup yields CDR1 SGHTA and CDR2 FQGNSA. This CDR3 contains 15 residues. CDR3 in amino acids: CASSFGQSSAYGYTF. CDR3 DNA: TGTGCCAGCAGCTTCGGACAGTCCTCTGCATATGGCTACACCTTC.

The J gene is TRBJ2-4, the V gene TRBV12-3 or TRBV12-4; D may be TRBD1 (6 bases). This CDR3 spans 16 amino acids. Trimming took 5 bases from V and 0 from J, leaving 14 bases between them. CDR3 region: CASSTRGPTAKNIQYF. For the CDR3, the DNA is TGTGCCAGCAGTACCAGGGGACCCACAGCCAAAAACATTCAGTACTTC.

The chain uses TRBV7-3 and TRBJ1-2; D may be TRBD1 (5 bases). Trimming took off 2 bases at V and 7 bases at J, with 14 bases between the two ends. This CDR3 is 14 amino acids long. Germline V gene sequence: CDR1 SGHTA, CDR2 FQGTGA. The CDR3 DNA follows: TGTGCCAGCAGCTTACAGGGTGGATTGGGTGGCTACACCTTC. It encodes CASSLQGGLGGYTF.

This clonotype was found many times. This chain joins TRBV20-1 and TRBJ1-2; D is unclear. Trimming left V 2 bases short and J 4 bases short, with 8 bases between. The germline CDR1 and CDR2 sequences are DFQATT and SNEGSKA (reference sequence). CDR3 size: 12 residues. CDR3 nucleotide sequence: TGCAGTGCTAGACCAGTGCTCTATGGCTACACCTTC. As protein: CSARPVLYGYTF.

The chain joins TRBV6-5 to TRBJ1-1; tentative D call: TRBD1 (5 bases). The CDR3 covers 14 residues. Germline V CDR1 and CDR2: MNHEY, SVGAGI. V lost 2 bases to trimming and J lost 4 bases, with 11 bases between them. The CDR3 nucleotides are TGTGCCAGCAGTTACGGGGGAAGTAGCACTGAAGCTTTCTTT. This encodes CASSYGGSSTEAFF.

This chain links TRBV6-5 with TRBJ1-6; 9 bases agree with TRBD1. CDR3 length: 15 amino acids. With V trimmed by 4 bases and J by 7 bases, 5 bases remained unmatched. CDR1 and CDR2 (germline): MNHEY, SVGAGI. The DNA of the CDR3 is TGTGCCAGCAGTTGGGGGACAGGGCGGAATTCACCCCTCCACTTT. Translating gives CASSWGTGRNSPLHF.

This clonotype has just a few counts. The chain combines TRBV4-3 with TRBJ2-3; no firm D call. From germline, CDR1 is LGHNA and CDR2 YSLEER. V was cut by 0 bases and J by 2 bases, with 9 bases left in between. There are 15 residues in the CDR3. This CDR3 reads CASSQDLSLTDTQYF. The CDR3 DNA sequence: TGCGCCAGCAGCCAAGATCTCTCCCTCACAGATACGCAGTATTTT.

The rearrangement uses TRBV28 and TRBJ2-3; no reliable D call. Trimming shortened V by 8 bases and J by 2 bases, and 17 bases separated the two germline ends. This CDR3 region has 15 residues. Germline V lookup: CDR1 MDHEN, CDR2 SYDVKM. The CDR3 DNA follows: TGTGCCAGCCCCCCCCGACTTCCCAACACAGATACGCAGTATTTT. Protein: CASPPRLPNTDTQYF.

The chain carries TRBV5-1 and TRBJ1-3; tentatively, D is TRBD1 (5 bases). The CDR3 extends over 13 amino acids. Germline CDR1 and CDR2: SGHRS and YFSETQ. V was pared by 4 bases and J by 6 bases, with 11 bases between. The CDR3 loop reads CASSTGTTNTIYF. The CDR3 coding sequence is TGCGCCAGCAGCACCGGGACTACAAACACCATATATTTT.

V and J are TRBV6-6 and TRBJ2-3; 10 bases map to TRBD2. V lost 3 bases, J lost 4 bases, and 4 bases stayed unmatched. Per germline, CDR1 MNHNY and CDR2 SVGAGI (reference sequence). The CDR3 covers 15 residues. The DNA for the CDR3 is TGTGCCAGCAGTTATGGGCTAGCGGGAGCAGATACGCAGTATTTT. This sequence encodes CASSYGLAGADTQYF.

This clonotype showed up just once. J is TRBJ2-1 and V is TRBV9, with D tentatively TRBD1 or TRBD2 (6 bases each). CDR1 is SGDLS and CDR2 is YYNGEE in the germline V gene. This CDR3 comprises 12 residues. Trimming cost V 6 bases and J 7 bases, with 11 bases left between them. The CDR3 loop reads CASKGGKNEQFF. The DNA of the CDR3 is TGTGCCAGCAAGGGGGGTAAGAATGAGCAGTTCTTC.

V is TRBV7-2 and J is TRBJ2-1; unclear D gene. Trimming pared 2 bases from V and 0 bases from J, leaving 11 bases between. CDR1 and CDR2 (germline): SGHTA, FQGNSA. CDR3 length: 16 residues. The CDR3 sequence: CASSLTATSSYNEQFF. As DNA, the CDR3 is TGTGCCAGCAGCTTAACGGCAACAAGCTCCTACAATGAGCAGTTCTTC.